The entry that follows covers one T cell receptor beta chain sequence. The method was immunoSEQ multiplex PCR; TCRdb's version includes in-frame clones alone and lacks a portion of them. The data contain some 44,000 clones, roughly 84% of them singletons. The record originates from a study of OX40 agonist ivuxolimab in advanced cancers. Per the germline V gene, CDR1 is MNHEY and CDR2 is SVGAGI. The CDR3 has 14 residues. Trimming stripped 10 bases from V and 9 bases from J, with 22 bases between. This chain uses TRBV6-5 with TRBJ2-1; the D is unclear. This specimen consisted of CD4+ or CD8+ T cells sorted from blood, obtained in a trial of the OX40 agonist ivuxolimab. The receptor's source is an adult with an advanced solid tumor such as melanoma, head and neck, liver or kidney cancer. The CDR3 DNA sequence: TGTGCCACTCGCCCCGGCAGTACCCTTCTTGAGCAGTTCTTC. Translated: CATRPGSTLLEQFF.